Listed below are T cell receptor beta chains from one sample, sequenced in a study of early T cells in non-severe SARS-CoV-2 infection. Using its own MiXCR run on the 5' RACE reads, TCRdb lists one record per CDR3 protein. The top ten clones hold just over 4% of a sample with 30,000 to 35,000 distinct CDR3 sequences, less than 8.5% of them seen once. The sequenced sample consisted of whole blood. Receptors were obtained from an adult who was a healthcare worker with PCR-confirmed SARS-CoV-2 infection or an uninfected control (not recorded which). Each CDR3 is given with its conserved first and last residue. Fields, in order: D gene, clone size, CDR3 length, V gene, J gene, CDR3 DNA, CDR3 protein. A D gene is named only where the DNA matches it firmly. Only part of the rows carry a size: once, few, many, or a class if the clone is expanded.

NA	many	14	TRBV5-4	TRBJ1-3	TGTGCCAGCAGCTTGGGAGTTTTTGGAAACACCATATATTTT	CASSLGVFGNTIYF
TRBD2	many	17	TRBV11-2	TRBJ2-1	TGTGCCAGCAGCTTAATAGGCGGGGGGGAGAGGTACAATGAGCAGTTCTTC	CASSLIGGGERYNEQFF
TRBD2	NA	20	TRBV7-9	TRBJ2-1	TGTGCCAGCAGCTTTCCCCGTGATCTTGGGTGGCTAGCGGGAGGCAATGAGCAGTTCTTT	CASSFPRDLGWLAGGNEQFF
NA	few	16	TRBV5-1	TRBJ2-2	TGCGCCAGCAGCTTAAACGTGCAGGTCGACACCGGGGAGCTGTTTTTT	CASSLNVQVDTGELFF
NA	many	14	TRBV6-1	TRBJ1-1	TGTGCCAGCAGTGCGGGCAGGCAGAACACTGAAGCTTTCTTT	CASSAGRQNTEAFF
NA	many	15	TRBV5-1	TRBJ2-3	TGCGCCAGCAGCTTTGGCGACCCAGGGCCAGATACGCAGTATTTT	CASSFGDPGPDTQYF
NA	few	17	TRBV18	TRBJ2-2	TGTGCCAGCTCACGAATCCCACAGAACGATTGGACCGGGGAGCTGTTTTTT	CASSRIPQNDWTGELFF
NA	many	12	TRBV20-1	TRBJ1-2	TGCAGTGCCCCGCAGGGTTCCTATGGCTACACCTTC	CSAPQGSYGYTF
NA	many	12	TRBV3-1	TRBJ1-3	TGTGCCAGCAGTCACTCTGGAAACACCATATATTTT	CASSHSGNTIYF
NA	many	13	TRBV3-1	TRBJ1-5	TGTGCCAGCAGCCAAGATGCGGATCAGCCCCAGCATTTT	CASSQDADQPQHF
TRBD1	many	17	TRBV18	TRBJ1-5	TGTGCCAGCTCACCACCGGTAGGTCAGGGGGATAATCAGCCCCAGCATTTT	CASSPPVGQGDNQPQHF
NA	many	15	TRBV7-9	TRBJ2-1	TGTGCCAGCATCGCGGGACGGATCTCCTACAATGAGCAGTTCTTC	CASIAGRISYNEQFF
NA	many	15	TRBV30	TRBJ1-5	TGTGCCTGGAGGAATCAAGCATATAGCAATCAGCCCCAGCATTTT	CAWRNQAYSNQPQHF
NA	NA	15	TRBV12-3/TRBV12-4	TRBJ2-4	TGTGCCAGCAGTTTGGGGGGCGAGTCCAAAAACATTCAGTACTTC	CASSLGGESKNIQYF
NA	few	11	TRBV5-1	TRBJ2-7	TGTGCCAGCAGCAACGGCTACGAGCAGTACTTC	CASSNGYEQYF
TRBD1	many	15	TRBV5-1	TRBJ1-1	TGCGCCAGCAGCTTACAGGGGTTACCGAACACTGAAGCTTTCTTT	CASSLQGLPNTEAFF
NA	many	15	TRBV7-9	TRBJ2-7	TGTGCCAGCAGCTCCAACAGACGGGGCTCCTACGAGCAGTACTTC	CASSSNRRGSYEQYF
NA	many	16	TRBV14	TRBJ2-1	TGTGCCAGCAGCCAAGTTGGGCTCGAGGCGAACAATGAGCAGTTCTTC	CASSQVGLEANNEQFF
NA	NA	14	TRBV28	TRBJ2-3	TGTGCCAGCGGGACTTTCGCTCACACAGATACGCAGTATTTT	CASGTFAHTDTQYF
TRBD2	many	17	TRBV7-8	TRBJ2-1	TGTGCCAGCAGCTTAGGAGCTAGTGGGAGGGCCCGGAATGAGCAGTTCTTC	CASSLGASGRARNEQFF
NA	few	10	TRBV7-8	TRBJ2-1	TGTGCCAGCAGGGGAGGCGAGCAGTTCTTC	CASRGGEQFF
NA	many	15	TRBV29-1	TRBJ2-1	TGCAGCGTTAGAAGGGGGGACCAGCCCTACAATGAGCAGTTCTTC	CSVRRGDQPYNEQFF
TRBD1	many	15	TRBV10-1	TRBJ1-3	TGCGCCAGCAGTGACTTGGACAGGGACGGAAACACCATATATTTT	CASSDLDRDGNTIYF
NA	many	13	TRBV20-1	TRBJ2-7	TGCAGTGCTAGGTCGCAGGGACCCTACGAGCAGTACTTC	CSARSQGPYEQYF
NA	many	16	TRBV19	TRBJ1-2	TGTGCCAGTAGTATTCGACCGGCACTGGGTGACTATGGCTACACCTTC	CASSIRPALGDYGYTF
NA	NA	13	TRBV10-2	TRBJ2-2	TGCGCCAGCGGGCCCGGGGACACCGGGGAGCTGTTTTTT	CASGPGDTGELFF
NA	NA	15	TRBV19	TRBJ2-1	TGTGCCAGTAGTATCAATCCAGGGCCCTACAATGAGCAGTTCTTC	CASSINPGPYNEQFF
TRBD2	few	16	TRBV11-1	TRBJ2-1	TGTGCCAGCAGCCCGATGACTAGCGGGACGTACAATGAGCAGTTCTTC	CASSPMTSGTYNEQFF
TRBD1	NA	15	TRBV7-9	TRBJ2-3	TGTGCCAGCAGCTCGGGACAGGGGGCCGAAGATACGCAGTATTTT	CASSSGQGAEDTQYF
NA	few	13	TRBV19	TRBJ2-2	TGTGCCAGTACAAGACAGATCACCGGGGAGCTGTTTTTT	CASTRQITGELFF
NA	NA	15	TRBV29-1	TRBJ2-7	TGCAGCGTTGTGGTAGCGGACAGCAACACCTACGAGCAGTACTTC	CSVVVADSNTYEQYF
NA	few	14	TRBV20-1	TRBJ2-2	TGCAGTGCTAGAGGGACAGACCACACCGGGGAGCTGTTTTTT	CSARGTDHTGELFF
NA	many	15	TRBV29-1	TRBJ2-7	TGCAGCGTTGTAACTGCCGGGACGGGCTCCTACGAGCAGTACTTC	CSVVTAGTGSYEQYF
TRBD1	NA	13	TRBV18	TRBJ2-2	TGTGCCAGCTCACCGAGGGACAGCGGGGAGCTGTTTTTT	CASSPRDSGELFF
NA	many	13	TRBV28	TRBJ2-7	TGTGCCAGCAGTTCGGGACACTCCTACGAGCAGTACTTC	CASSSGHSYEQYF
TRBD2	NA	18	TRBV4-1	TRBJ2-1	TGCGCCAGCAGCCAAGATCGGGCTAGCGGGGCCCCATACAATGAGCAGTTCTTC	CASSQDRASGAPYNEQFF
NA	NA	12	TRBV18	TRBJ1-1	TGTGCCAGCTCCCCCAAGAACACTGAAGCTTTCTTT	CASSPKNTEAFF
TRBD2	NA	15	TRBV27	TRBJ2-1	TGTGCCAGCAAGTCGGGCGGGAGGGCCTACAATGAGCAGTTCTTC	CASKSGGRAYNEQFF